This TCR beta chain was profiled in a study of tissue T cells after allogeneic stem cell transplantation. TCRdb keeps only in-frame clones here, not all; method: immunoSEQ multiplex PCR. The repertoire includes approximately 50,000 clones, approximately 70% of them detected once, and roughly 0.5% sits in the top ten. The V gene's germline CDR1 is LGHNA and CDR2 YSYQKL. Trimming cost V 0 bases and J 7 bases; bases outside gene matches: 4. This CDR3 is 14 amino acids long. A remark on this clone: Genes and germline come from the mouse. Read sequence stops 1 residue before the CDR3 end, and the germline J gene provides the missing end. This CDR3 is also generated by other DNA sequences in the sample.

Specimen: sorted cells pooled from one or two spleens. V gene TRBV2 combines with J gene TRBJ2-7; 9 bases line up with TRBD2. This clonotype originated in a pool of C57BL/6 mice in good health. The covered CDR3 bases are TGTGCCAGCAGCCAAGATCTGGGGGGGAGGGAACAGTAC. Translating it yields CASSQDLGGREQY. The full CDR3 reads CASSQDLGGREQYF.